These 20 T cell receptor beta chains were sequenced from one sample in a study of naive and memory T cell subsets. Both TRBC1 and TRBC2 were covered by a beta constant-region primer of two equimolar oligonucleotides. Four rounds of PCR amplified the ligated cDNA using nested alpha and beta constant-region primers plus SP2. Using its own MiXCR run on the UMI-ligation and nested PCR reads, TCRdb lists one record per CDR3 protein. Of tens of thousands of distinct CDR3 sequences in the sample, roughly 9.6% were seen once. The sample comprised central memory CD8+ T cells from blood. These receptors were collected from a human donor in good health.

The genes are TRBV9 and TRBJ1-2; TRBD1 matches 9 bases. The CDR3 is 15 amino acids. Germline V gene sequence: CDR1 SGDLS, CDR2 YYNGEE. V lost 4 bases, J lost 2 bases, and 6 bases stayed unmatched. As DNA, the CDR3 is TGTGCCAGCAGCTCAACAGGGGGCGCGAACTATGGCTACACCTTC. It specifies CASSSTGGANYGYTF.

This chain links TRBV6-1 with TRBJ1-1, with TRBD1 as a possible D gene (6 bases). The germline gives CDR1 MNHNS, CDR2 SASEGT. Trimming stripped 4 bases from V and 7 bases from J, with 16 bases between. This CDR3 comprises 14 residues. For the CDR3, the DNA is TGTGCCAGCAGTGGACCCGGGGGGCCCATTGAAGCTTTCTTT. This gives the protein CASSGPGGPIEAFF.

This clonotype was observed a few times. This chain connects TRBV29-1 to TRBJ2-1; 12 nucleotides line up with TRBD2. Unmatched junction bases numbered 14, after V lost 6 bases and J lost 8 bases. The length of the CDR3 is 16 residues. Per germline, CDR1 SQVTM and CDR2 ANQGSEA. Here the CDR3 DNA reads TGCAGCGTAACACTAGCGGGAGGTTACCGTTTTGATGAGCAGTTCTTC. Encoded protein: CSVTLAGGYRFDEQFF.

This clonotype was recorded at least ten times. The genes are TRBV4-2 and TRBJ1-1; no firm D call. CDR1 is LGHNA and CDR2 is YNFKEQ in the germline V gene. V was cut by 0 bases and J by 1 base, with 12 bases left in between. The CDR3 contains 16 residues. CDR3: CASSQEAGLTNTEAFF. DNA of the CDR3: TGTGCCAGCAGCCAAGAGGCCGGACTCACGAACACTGAAGCTTTCTTT.

This clonotype has at least ten counts. The rearrangement joins TRBV20-1 to TRBJ2-2; D remains unclear. The V gene's germline CDR1 is DFQATT and CDR2 SNEGSKA (reference sequence). Trimming left V 0 bases short and J 6 bases short, with 8 bases between. The CDR3 sequence is 13 residues long. CDR3 sequence reads: CSARETYPGELFF. CDR3 nucleotide sequence: TGCAGTGCTAGAGAAACTTACCCCGGGGAGCTGTTTTTT.

This clonotype came up a few times. The rearrangement joins TRBV6-6 to TRBJ2-5; 7 nucleotides line up with TRBD1. J lost 0 bases, V lost 2 bases, and 12 bases had no gene match. In germline, CDR1 is MNHNY, CDR2 SVGAGI (reference sequence). CDR3 length: 18 amino acids. DNA for the CDR3: TGTGCCAGCAGTTACCCCCGCCTCGGACAGGTCCACCAAGAGACCCAGTACTTC. This codes for CASSYPRLGQVHQETQYF.

V and J are TRBV5-6 and TRBJ1-5; D remains ambiguous. The CDR3 covers 17 residues. Germline V lookup: CDR1 SGHDT, CDR2 YYEEEE. Trimming shortened V by 1 base and J by 1 base, and 15 bases separated the two germline ends. CDR3: CASSLSRVFGSNQPQHF. CDR3 DNA: TGTGCCAGCAGCTTGTCCCGGGTTTTTGGGAGCAATCAGCCCCAGCATTTT.

This clonotype has just a few counts. This chain uses TRBV27 with TRBJ2-3; D unresolved. Trimming took 5 bases from V and 3 from J, leaving 9 bases between them. The CDR3 is 13 amino acids. Per the germline V gene, CDR1 is MNHEY and CDR2 is SMNVEV (reference sequence). In DNA, the CDR3 is TGTGCCAGCAGTCTCCTGTCTACAGATACGCAGTATTTT. It codes for CASSLLSTDTQYF.

This clonotype has a handful of counts. V and J are TRBV9 and TRBJ1-3, with D hard to call. Trimming shortened V by 6 bases and J by 4 bases, and 11 bases separated the two germline ends. Germline loops: CDR1 SGDLS, CDR2 YYNGEE. This CDR3 has 13 amino acids. CDR3 sequence: CASTGGLGNTIYF. The CDR3 DNA reads as TGTGCCAGCACCGGAGGGTTAGGAAACACCATATATTTT.

Ten or more counts support this clonotype. The chain links TRBV5-1 to TRBJ2-1; possibly TRBD2 for D (5 bases). The CDR3 is 16 amino acids. V dropped 4 bases and J dropped 5 bases, with 19 bases sitting between them. Germline V gene data show CDR1 as SGHRS and CDR2 as YFSETQ. Here the CDR3 reads CASSPEGPVNNNEQFF. The CDR3 DNA sequence: TGCGCCAGCAGCCCTGAGGGTCCTGTAAACAACAATGAGCAGTTCTTC. The variable domain in full, with the rest retrieved from reference TRBV5-1 and TRBJ2-1, is KAGVTQTPRYLIKTRGQQVTLSCSPISGHRSVSWYQQTPGQGLQFLFEYFSETQRNKGNFPGRFSGRQFSNSRSEMNVSTLELGDSALYLCASSPEGPVNNNEQFFGPGTRLTVL.

Ten or more counts support this clonotype. The V gene is TRBV29-1, the J gene TRBJ2-1; no clear D. The CDR3 is made up of 14 amino acids. Germline V lookup: CDR1 SQVTM, CDR2 ANQGSEA. Trimming shortened V by 5 bases and J by 5 bases, and 16 bases separated the two germline ends. CDR3 amino acids: CSVLRHDRDNEQFF. The DNA for the CDR3 is TGCAGCGTTCTAAGGCACGACCGTGACAATGAGCAGTTCTTC.

The CDR3 sequence: CASSPTRQETQYF. The CDR3 nucleotides read TGTGCCAGCAGTCCGACTAGACAAGAGACCCAGTACTTC. This sequence joins TRBV6-2 or TRBV6-3 and TRBJ2-5; D may be TRBD2 (6 bases). In germline, CDR1 is MNHEY, CDR2 SVGEGT. This CDR3 is 13 amino acids long. V was trimmed by 5 bases and J by 2 bases, leaving 9 bases between them.

This clonotype rates as medium-sized. V gene TRBV6-1 combines with J gene TRBJ2-7; maybe TRBD1 (6 bases). V was pared by 11 bases and J by 3 bases, with 11 bases between. Germline V gene sequence: CDR1 MNHNS, CDR2 SASEGT. This CDR3 comprises 11 residues. The CDR3 is CAARDIYEQYF. CDR3 coding DNA: TGTGCCGCACGGGACATCTACGAGCAGTACTTC.

The chain couples TRBV12-3 or TRBV12-4 to TRBJ2-7; D is perhaps TRBD2 (5 bases). Trimming left V 5 bases short and J 6 bases short, with 26 bases between. This CDR3 region has 17 residues. In DNA form, the CDR3 reads TGTGCCAGCAGTCCCGAGGGCGGTGAGTGCGGGCCCTGCGAGCAGTACTTC. Residues: CASSPEGGECGPCEQYF.

A few counts support this clonotype. This rearrangement joins TRBV29-1 to TRBJ2-6, with 9 bases lining up with TRBD1. In germline, CDR1 is SQVTM, CDR2 ANQGSEA. V was clipped by 6 bases and J by 4 bases; unmatched bases: 10. The CDR3 spans 16 residues. The CDR3 is CSVKPGQGSGANVLTF. CDR3 nucleotide sequence: TGCAGCGTGAAGCCGGGACAGGGCTCAGGGGCCAACGTCCTGACTTTC.

The chain joins TRBV14 to TRBJ2-1; TRBD2 matches 9 bases. The CDR3 runs 19 residues. Germline V gene lookup returns CDR1 SGHDN and CDR2 FVKESK. After removal of 4 bases from V and 0 bases from J, the junction contained 13 bases not matched to a gene. The CDR3 nucleotides are TGTGCCAGCAGCCTTACTAGCGGGCTCTTGGTCAGCTCCTACAATGAGCAGTTCTTC. Translating it yields CASSLTSGLLVSSYNEQFF.

In nucleotides, the CDR3 is TGTGCCAGCAGCCGACCGGGACAGCTTTCATTAGATACGCAGTATTTT. Translation gives CASSRPGQLSLDTQYF. The V and J genes are TRBV13 and TRBJ2-3, with 7 bases aligning to TRBD1. The trim removed 5 bases at V and 5 bases at J, leaving 13 bases unmatched. The CDR3 is 16 residues long. CDR1 PRHDT and CDR2 FYEKMQ come from the germline V gene (reference sequence).

This clonotype was seen at least ten times. It is unclear where the CDR3 begins or ends on the DNA, so no DNA is shown, and the CDR3 is as TCRdb lists it. The chain links TRBV27 to TRBJ2-2; the table assigns TRBD1, which was not confirmed against the DNA. Germline V CDR1 and CDR2: MNHEY, SMNVEV (reference sequence). The CDR3 sequence runs 17 residues, both termini included. The CDR3: CASSLYSGQGVTGELFF.

This clonotype came up many times. This chain uses TRBV4-3 with TRBJ2-7; D is unresolved. Deletions cut 4 bases from V and 0 bases from J, with 13 bases between. The CDR3 spans 15 residues. The germline V gene encodes CDR1 LGHNA and CDR2 YSLEER. In DNA, the CDR3 is TGCGCCAGCAGCCCAGAAATAACCGGCTCCTACGAGCAGTACTTC. Amino acid sequence: CASSPEITGSYEQYF.

This clonotype was picked up many times. The J gene is TRBJ2-7, the V gene TRBV6-2 or TRBV6-3; D remains ambiguous. The length of the CDR3 is 13 residues. The germline gives CDR1 MNHEY, CDR2 SVGEGT. Trimming pared 2 bases from V and 7 bases from J, leaving 12 bases between. CDR3 coding DNA: TGTGCCAGCAGTTACCCCCCCGGAAAAGAGCAGTACTTC. This translates into CASSYPPGKEQYF.